The entry below gives a single T cell receptor beta chain sequence along with its context. What it binds is not known. Germline CDR1 and CDR2: ENHRY and SYGVKD. The CDR3 runs 12 residues. Trimming shortened V by 6 bases and J by 7 bases, and 9 bases separated the two germline ends. This entry comes from a study of beta chain features in type 1 diabetes. Broader study findings: Patients with Type 1 diabetes showed moderately but significantly shorter TCRB CDR3s in all four CD4+ subsets.

Every bit of the isolated RNA underwent reverse transcription, so sequencing read expressed TCRB transcripts. Naive, central memory and regulatory T cell samples averaged about 3.6 million immunoSEQ reads each. Only in-frame clones appear in the TCRdb table, and some are missing; sequencing was by immunoSEQ multiplex PCR. The profile shows 240,000 or so clones, 11% to 15% of them singletons. The clonotype was recovered from a man aged 30-40 years with type 1 diabetes. This chain links TRBV10-3 with TRBJ1-4; D gene uncertain. The source material was naive CD4+ T cells from blood. DNA for the CDR3: TGTGCCATCAGCGAGACGAGTGAAAAACTGTTTTTT. Its translation is CAISETSEKLFF.